The 12 T cell receptor beta chains below were found in one sample sequenced in a study of identifying expanded T cells in peripheral blood. Profiled with immunoSEQ multiplex PCR; TCRdb holds only in-frame clones, not every one. The sample contains about 94,000 clones, 88% of which appear only once. The sequencing input was blood. These receptors came from a person aged 18 to 75 in good health.

The chain links TRBV5-5 to TRBJ2-2; 12 bases agree with TRBD2. V trimming: 4 bases; J trimming: 2 bases; junction bases outside the gene matches: 3. This CDR3 is 16 amino acids long. Per the germline V gene, CDR1 is SGHKS and CDR2 is YYEKEE (reference sequence). For the CDR3, the DNA is TGTGCCAGCAGCCCGGGACTAGCGGGTAACACCGGGGAGCTGTTTTTT. This encodes CASSPGLAGNTGELFF. Looking up the rest from reference TRBV5-5 and TRBJ2-2 gives the full variable domain: DAGVTQSPTHLIKTRGQQVTLRCSPISGHKSVSWYQQVLGQGPQFIFQYYEKEERGRGNFPDRFSARQFPNYSSELNVNALLLGDSALYLCASSPGLAGNTGELFFGEGSRLTVL.

The V gene is TRBV7-2, the J gene TRBJ2-3, with D uncertain. The CDR3 extends over 14 amino acids. Deletions cut 3 bases from V and 1 base from J, with 8 bases between. Germline CDR1 and CDR2: SGHTA and FQGNSA. The CDR3 is CASSLVGGTDTQYF. The CDR3 nucleotides are TGTGCCAGCAGCTTGGTTGGGGGCACAGATACGCAGTATTTT.

The chain couples TRBV18 to TRBJ1-2, with TRBD1 matching over 10 bases. The germline gives CDR1 KGHSH, CDR2 LQKENI. The CDR3 consists of 15 residues. Losses at the gene ends were 0 bases for V and 3 bases for J; bases not matched to a gene: 1. The CDR3 sequence is CASSPPGQGHYGYTF. The CDR3 nucleotides are TGTGCCAGCTCACCACCGGGACAGGGGCACTATGGCTACACCTTC.

In its sample, this clone was seen a few times. The gene calls are TRBV19 and TRBJ1-2; 9 positions match TRBD1. The J segment lost 6 bases and the V segment lost 5 bases, leaving 4 bases of the junction unmatched. The CDR3 runs 13 residues. Germline CDR1 reads LNHDA; CDR2 reads SQIVND (reference sequence). CDR3 protein: CASSSTGGDGYTF. The CDR3 coding sequence is TGTGCCAGTAGTTCAACAGGGGGCGATGGCTACACCTTC.

This chain joins TRBV7-9 and TRBJ1-2; no firm D call. Germline CDR1 is SEHNR and CDR2 is FQNEAQ (reference sequence). The V gene lost 2 bases and the J gene lost 6 bases, with 10 bases spanning the gap. The length of the CDR3 is 13 residues. The CDR3 bases are TGTGCCAGCAGCTTAAGCAGGCATAATGGCTACACCTTC. This gives the protein CASSLSRHNGYTF. Looking up the rest from reference TRBV7-9 and TRBJ1-2 gives the full variable domain: DTGVSQNPRHKITKRGQNVTFRCDPISEHNRLYWYRQTLGQGPEFLTYFQNEAQLEKSRLLSDRFSAERPKGSFSTLEIQRTEQGDSAMYLCASSLSRHNGYTFGSGTRLTVV.

The chain uses TRBV30 and TRBJ2-6, with D unresolved. The V end lost 0 bases, the J end lost 3 bases, and 0 bases lay between the germline ends. Germline V gene sequence: CDR1 GTSNPN, CDR2 SVGIG (reference sequence). The CDR3 runs 12 residues. CDR3 residues: CAWSVGANVLTF. The CDR3 nucleotides are TGTGCCTGGAGTGTTGGGGCCAACGTCCTGACTTTC.

The chain uses TRBV6-5 and TRBJ2-3, with 7 bases matching TRBD2. This CDR3 is 15 amino acids long. V dropped 0 bases and J dropped 2; count of bases not matched to a gene: 2. The germline V gene has CDR1 MNHEY and CDR2 SVGAGI. The CDR3 here is CASSYSGLHTDTQYF. The DNA of the CDR3 is TGTGCCAGCAGTTACTCGGGACTACACACAGATACGCAGTATTTT.

This chain joins TRBV6-5 and TRBJ2-5, with D unresolved. Between the trimmed V and J ends, which lost 2 bases and 5 bases, there was a span of 9 bases. The length of the CDR3 is 13 residues. Looked up from germline, CDR1 is MNHEY and CDR2 is SVGAGI. CDR3 loop: CASSYASQETQYF. As DNA, the CDR3 is TGTGCCAGCAGTTACGCCAGTCAGGAGACCCAGTACTTC.

This clone is a singleton in its sample. This chain connects TRBV6-6 to TRBJ1-2; no definite D call. CDR3 length equals 15 residues. Germline V CDR1 and CDR2: MNHNY, SVGAGI (reference sequence). The ends were cut back, 4 bases at V and 2 bases at J, with 14 bases in the middle. The CDR3: CASSSLGEPNYGYTF. The CDR3 nucleotides read TGTGCCAGCAGTTCCCTCGGGGAGCCCAACTATGGCTACACCTTC.

This clone was counted a single time. The V call is TRBV2, the J call TRBJ1-2; D gene ambiguous. Trimming removed 2 bases at V and 8 bases at J, with 15 bases between. The V gene's germline CDR1 is SNHLY and CDR2 FYNNEI. The CDR3 runs 14 residues. The CDR3 reads CASSESAAGRGYTF. The CDR3 DNA reads as TGTGCCAGCAGTGAATCTGCGGCAGGACGGGGCTACACCTTC.

V gene TRBV6-6 combines with J gene TRBJ2-7; 7 nucleotides line up with TRBD2. Trimming at V came to 6 bases and at J to 4 bases, leaving 12 bases not matched to a gene. CDR1 is MNHNY and CDR2 is SVGAGI in the germline V gene (reference sequence). The CDR3 contains 15 residues. CDR3 loop: CASRGTGLSRYEQYF. In DNA, the CDR3 is TGTGCCAGCAGAGGGACGGGACTATCTCGTTACGAGCAGTACTTC.

The CDR3 is CASSLAGQGGGYTF. Written as DNA, the CDR3 is TGTGCCAGCAGCTTAGCGGGACAGGGAGGTGGCTACACCTTC. The gene calls are TRBV7-9 and TRBJ1-2, with 9 bases matching TRBD1. This CDR3 is 14 amino acids long. V lost 0 bases, J lost 7 bases, and 3 bases stayed unmatched. CDR1 is SEHNR, CDR2 FQNEAQ, per germline (reference sequence). The full variable domain, its missing parts supplied by reference TRBV7-9 and TRBJ1-2, is DTGVSQNPRHKITKRGQNVTFRCDPISEHNRLYWYRQTLGQGPEFLTYFQNEAQLEKSRLLSDRFSAERPKGSFSTLEIQRTEQGDSAMYLCASSLAGQGGGYTFGSGTRLTVV.